This T cell receptor (beta chain) was sequenced during a study of naive and memory T cell subsets. Whole-study findings and limits: Especially in CD8 cells, naive repertoires contained a few larger clonotypes, possibly CD45RA-re-expressing memory cells. Naive and memory subsets had different power law exponents for TCR abundance. From naive to CM, EM and EMRA, diversity decreased and Gini increased.

Sequential positive selection took CD4 T cells first, then CD8 T cells. Two oligonucleotides, mixed equimolar, formed the beta constant-region primer covering TRBC1 and TRBC2. The ligated cDNA underwent four PCR rounds using SP2 and nested alpha and beta constant-region primers. In TCRdb, the UMI-ligation and nested PCR reads were re-called with MiXCR into one record per CDR3 protein. The repertoire has 95,000 to 110,000 distinct CDR3 sequences, roughly 15% of them found once; the top ten carry approximately 2.8%. This clonotype has more than one count but fewer than ten. Its antigen remains unknown. This CDR3 spans 13 amino acids. Germline V gene sequence: CDR1 SGDLS, CDR2 YYNGEE. Trimming took 4 bases from V and 3 from J, leaving 10 bases between them.

This chain uses TRBV9 with TRBJ1-1; tentatively, D is TRBD1 (5 bases). The sequence derives from a human donor in good health. The material sequenced was naive CD8+ T cells from blood. The CDR3 region is CASSPGHHTEAFF. The CDR3 nucleotides read TGTGCCAGCAGCCCTGGACACCACACTGAAGCTTTCTTT.